A selection of T cell receptor beta chains follows, all from one sample in a study of glioma-infiltrating T cells. TCRdb recomputed calls from the multiplex PCR reads with MiXCR, one row per CDR3 protein. The sample includes about 94,000 distinct CDR3 sequences, around 23% of them seen just once. Sequencing used glioma tissue, nonneoplastic brain tissue, or PBMCs (not recorded which). The receptors were sampled from a human donor with low-grade glioma or glioblastoma, undergoing nonglioma brain surgery, or in good health (not recorded which). The CDR3 runs from the conserved cysteine through the conserved F or W. A D gene is named only where the DNA matches it firmly. The size of a clone is reported for some rows only, either as once, few or many, or as a class for expanded clones.

clone size | J gene | V gene | D gene | CDR3 DNA | CDR3 protein
many | TRBJ1-6 | TRBV6-6 | NA | TGTGCCAGCAGTTACTCGATACACAGCAATTCACCCCTCCACTTT | CASSYSIHSNSPLHF
many | TRBJ2-3 | TRBV24-1 | TRBD2 | TGTGCCACCAGTGATACTAGCGGGGGGAGCCCAGATACGCAGTATTTT | CATSDTSGGSPDTQYF
many | TRBJ1-2 | TRBV12-3/TRBV12-4 | TRBD1 | TGTGCCAGCAGTCGGGACAGGGGGCCTAGGGGTAGTGGCTACACCTTC | CASSRDRGPRGSGYTF
many | TRBJ1-6 | TRBV7-8 | NA | TGTGCCAGCAGCTCCGGCCGGGTCGGGTTGACTTCACCCCTCCACTTT | CASSSGRVGLTSPLHF
NA | TRBJ2-7 | TRBV11-2 | TRBD2 | TGTGCCAGCAGCTTAGGGACTAGAGGCAGCGACGAGCAGTACTTC | CASSLGTRGSDEQYF
many | TRBJ2-5 | TRBV2 | TRBD1 | TGTGCCAGCAGTGGAGACAGGGGTCGGGCCCAGTACTTC | CASSGDRGRAQYF
NA | TRBJ1-6 | TRBV6-1 | NA | TGTGCCAGCACCAACGAGGGGCAGGGTTCACCCCTCCACTTT | CASTNEGQGSPLHF
many | TRBJ2-7 | TRBV20-1 | TRBD2 | TGCAGTGCCCCGGGACTAGATTTCTACGAGCAGTACTTC | CSAPGLDFYEQYF
few | TRBJ2-2 | TRBV5-1 | TRBD2 | TGCGCCAGCAGCTTTGGTAGCGGGGTGAACACCGGGGAGCTGTTTTTT | CASSFGSGVNTGELFF
many | TRBJ2-1 | TRBV20-1 | TRBD2 | TGCAGTGCTAGAGATCGGACTAGAATCAATGAGCAGTTCTTC | CSARDRTRINEQFF
many | TRBJ2-1 | TRBV18 | TRBD1 | TGTGCCAGCTCACTTTACCGGGACAGGTACAATGAGCAGTTCTTC | CASSLYRDRYNEQFF
many | TRBJ1-4 | TRBV18 | TRBD1 | TGTGCCAGCTCACCGTATCAATCCGGGACAGGGGGAGAAAAACTGTTTTTT | CASSPYQSGTGGEKLFF
many | TRBJ1-2 | TRBV14 | NA | TGTGCCAGCAGCCAAGACTCGGAACAGTCAGCTAACTATGGCTACACCTTC | CASSQDSEQSANYGYTF
few | TRBJ2-7 | TRBV19 | TRBD2 | TGTGCCAGTAGTACCCCGGGCGGGGGCTCCTACGAGCAGTACTTC | CASSTPGGGSYEQYF
many | TRBJ1-1 | TRBV20-1 | NA | TGCAGTGCTAGTCCGGGGCCGGGGGCTGAAGCTTTCTTT | CSASPGPGAEAFF
many | TRBJ1-1 | TRBV5-4 | NA | TGTGCCAGCAGCTTAGAACAGAACACTGAAGCTTTCTTT | CASSLEQNTEAFF
many | TRBJ2-5 | TRBV2 | TRBD1 | TGTGCCAGAAGGACAGGGGCCGGGGAGACCCAGTACTTC | CARRTGAGETQYF
many | TRBJ2-1 | TRBV3-1 | TRBD2 | TGTGCCAGCAGCCAAGAAGGGGGACTAGCCTTAAATGAGCAGTTCTTC | CASSQEGGLALNEQFF
many | TRBJ1-2 | TRBV7-9 | NA | TGTGCCAGCAGCTTAGGCGGCAGCTTGCATGGCTACACCTTC | CASSLGGSLHGYTF
once | TRBJ2-7 | TRBV20-1 | NA | TGCAGTGCTAGAGATCCCGGGCTAGTGAGGGCCTATCAGTACTTC | CSARDPGLVRAYQYF